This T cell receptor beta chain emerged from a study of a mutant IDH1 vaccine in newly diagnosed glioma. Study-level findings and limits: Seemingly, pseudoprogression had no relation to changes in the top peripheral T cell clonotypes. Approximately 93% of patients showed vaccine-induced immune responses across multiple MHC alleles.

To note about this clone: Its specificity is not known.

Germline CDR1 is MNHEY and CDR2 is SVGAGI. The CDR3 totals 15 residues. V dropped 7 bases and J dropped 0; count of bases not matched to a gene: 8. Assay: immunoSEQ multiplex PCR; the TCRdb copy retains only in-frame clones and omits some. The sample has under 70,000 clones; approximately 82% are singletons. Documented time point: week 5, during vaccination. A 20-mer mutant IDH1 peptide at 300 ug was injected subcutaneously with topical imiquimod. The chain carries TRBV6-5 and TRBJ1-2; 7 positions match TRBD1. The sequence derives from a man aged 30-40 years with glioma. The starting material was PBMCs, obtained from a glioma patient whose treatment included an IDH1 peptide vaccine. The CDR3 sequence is CASKVQGTANYGYTF. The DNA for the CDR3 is TGTGCCAGCAAGGTACAGGGGACTGCTAACTATGGCTACACCTTC.